The 2 T cell receptor beta chains below all came from one sample that was sequenced in a study of molecular identifiers for immune sequencing clone quantification. MiXCR, applied by TCRdb to the PCR reads, yields one record per CDR3 protein. The sample lists some 100,000 distinct CDR3 sequences; under 40% were seen once. The source material was naive CD8+ T cells from blood, with Jurkat cell RNA spiked in. Subset here: FACS-sorted CD8+CD4-CCR7+CD45RA+ naive T cells. Every receptor here comes from a human donor in good health. Some libraries in this study had Jurkat cell RNA spiked in.

Remarks on this clonotype: This may arise from a read error, as a much more abundant clone is one base away. The rearrangement joins TRBV28 to TRBJ2-5, with unresolved D. Germline lookup yields CDR1 MDHEN and CDR2 SYDVKM. Between the trimmed V and J ends, which lost 6 bases and 7 bases, there was a span of 15 bases. The CDR3 loop spans 13 amino acids. Written as DNA, the CDR3 is TGTGCCAGCAGCCAGTCAACCCCGGGGACCCAGTACTTC. It is translated as CASSQSTPGTQYF.

V is TRBV6-1 and J is TRBJ2-1; TRBD2 matches 8 bases. Losses at the gene ends were 10 bases for V and 4 bases for J; bases not matched to a gene: 6. The CDR3 covers 13 residues. Germline CDR1 MNHNS, CDR2 SASEGT. This CDR3 reads CAITGGVYNEQFF. CDR3 DNA sequence: TGTGCCATAACGGGAGGGGTATACAATGAGCAGTTCTTC.